The 32 T cell receptor beta chains presented below share a single source sample, sequenced in a study of regulatory T cells in long-lasting Graves disease. Time point indicated: newly diagnosed GD, antithyroid drugs for less than 3 months. Following extraction of RNA from PBMCs, that RNA was used to make the TCR library. CDR3 regions were amplified by Arm-PCR using iRepertoire HTBI primers to build TCR beta libraries. TCRdb analysed the multiplex PCR reads with MiXCR anew, one entry per CDR3 protein. The sample has some 330,000 distinct CDR3 sequences, about 10% seen once; the top ten hold 18%. Another study also made use of these data, one on T cells in Graves' hyperthyroidism and ophthalmopathy.

The sample consisted of peripheral blood mononuclear cells (PBMCs), taken at new diagnosis, from a patient treated with antithyroid drugs. Source of these receptors: a woman aged 18-29 years with Graves disease.

This clonotype was picked up many times. V usage is TRBV7-2 and J usage is TRBJ2-1; 10 positions match TRBD2. The CDR3 is made up of 19 amino acids. The germline CDR1 and CDR2 sequences are SGHTA and FQGNSA. V gave up 5 bases and J gave up 4 bases; unmatched junction bases: 17. The CDR3 coding sequence is TGTGCCAGCAGCCCCCAGGGGGGACCGGGACTAGCGTTGTACAATGAGCAGTTCTTC. Its translation is CASSPQGGPGLALYNEQFF.

Only a few counts were recorded for this clonotype. At one end the junction does not follow the germline gene, possibly because of a read error. The chain is built from TRBV7-3 and TRBJ2-3, with unresolved D. The CDR3 length is 14 residues. Looked up from germline, CDR1 is SGHTA and CDR2 is FQGTGA. Here the CDR3 DNA reads TGTACCAGCAGCTGGCGGAAGGGCACAGATACGCAGTATTTT. Translated: CTSSWRKGTDTQYF.

The V gene is TRBV7-8, the J gene TRBJ2-3; D ambiguous. Trimming stripped 2 bases from V and 0 bases from J, with 12 bases between. Germline V gene data show CDR1 as SGHVS and CDR2 as FQNEAQ. The CDR3 runs to 16 residues. As DNA, the CDR3 is TGTGCCAGCAGCTTATTTTCTAGTCGTAGCACAGATACGCAGTATTTT. Protein sequence: CASSLFSSRSTDTQYF.

This chain uses TRBV9 with TRBJ2-4, with D unclear. Germline values: CDR1 SGDLS, CDR2 YYNGEE. Between the trimmed V and J ends, which lost 4 bases and 7 bases, there was a span of 15 bases. CDR3 length: 14 residues. DNA of the CDR3: TGTGCCAGCAGCTCCCGCATCCAGAATAACATTCAGTACTTC. It specifies CASSSRIQNNIQYF.

This clonotype has a count of ten or more. This sequence joins TRBV29-1 and TRBJ2-7; 7 bases map to TRBD1. Trimming took 6 bases from V and 6 from J; bases not matched to a gene: 11. This CDR3 has 13 residues. The germline V gene encodes CDR1 SQVTM and CDR2 ANQGSEA. The CDR3 is CSVQIRQGSEQYV. For the CDR3, the DNA is TGCAGCGTCCAAATACGACAGGGAAGCGAGCAGTACGTC.

CDR3 loop: CASSLSPEDIQYF. The DNA for the CDR3 is TGTGCCAGCAGCTTATCCCCGGAGGACATTCAGTACTTC. The chain links TRBV7-8 to TRBJ2-4; a possible D gene is TRBD2 (5 bases). With 2 bases removed from V and 8 bases from J, the gap between germline ends came to 10 bases. The CDR3 has 13 amino acids. Looked up from germline, CDR1 is SGHVS and CDR2 is FQNEAQ.

This clonotype was seen ten or more times. This chain joins TRBV10-3 and TRBJ1-2; D might be TRBD1 (5 bases). Germline CDR1 is ENHRY and CDR2 is SYGVKD. Trimming took 2 bases from V and 7 from J, leaving 20 bases between them. This CDR3 has 16 amino acids. Here the CDR3 DNA reads TGTGCCATCAGTGAGGGGACGAAAGGGTTTGGGCCTGGCTACACCTTC. As protein: CAISEGTKGFGPGYTF.

This clonotype was observed a handful of times. This rearrangement joins TRBV29-1 to TRBJ2-1, with no clear D. This CDR3 has 14 amino acids. Looked up from germline, CDR1 is SQVTM and CDR2 is ANQGSEA. Trimming shortened V by 4 bases and J by 0 bases, and 10 bases separated the two germline ends. CDR3 region: CSVVGANSYNEQFF. The DNA for the CDR3 is TGCAGCGTTGTTGGAGCTAACTCCTACAATGAGCAGTTCTTC.

This clonotype was detected many times. The rearrangement uses TRBV10-3 and TRBJ2-7, with TRBD2 as a possible D gene (6 bases). V lost 1 base, J lost 6 bases, and 7 bases lay in between. The V gene's germline CDR1 is ENHRY and CDR2 SYGVKD. The CDR3 has 12 amino acids. CDR3 region: CAISELRGEQYF. In DNA form, the CDR3 reads TGTGCCATCAGTGAGTTGCGGGGCGAGCAGTACTTC.

This clonotype was counted many times. The CDR3 here is CASCRRGQSNQPQHF. The CDR3 DNA follows: TGCGCCAGCTGCCGGCGGGGTCAGAGCAATCAGCCCCAGCATTTT. This chain links TRBV10-1 with TRBJ1-5; D unclear. The CDR3 length is 15 residues. V was clipped by 8 bases and J by 1 base, with 15 bases between them. Germline values: CDR1 WNHNN, CDR2 SYGVQD (reference sequence).

This clonotype was detected ten times or more. V usage is TRBV7-6 and J usage is TRBJ2-3; no definite D call. The ends were cut back, 1 base at V and 2 bases at J, with 4 bases in the middle. Looked up from germline, CDR1 is SGHVS and CDR2 is FNYEAQ. The CDR3 contains 13 residues. The CDR3 loop reads CASSLVSTDTQYF. The CDR3 nucleotides are TGTGCCAGCAGCTTAGTGTCCACAGATACGCAGTATTTT. The full variable domain, rest sourced from reference TRBV7-6 and TRBJ2-3, is GAGVSQSPRYKVTKRGQDVALRCDPISGHVSLYWYRQALGQGPEFLTYFNYEAQQDKSGLPNDRFSAERPEGSISTLTIQRTEQRDSAMYRCASSLVSTDTQYFGPGTRLTVL.

This clonotype occurred many times. The CDR3 here is CATSRVTGNYGYTF. The CDR3 DNA is TGTGCCACCAGCAGAGTCACGGGTAACTATGGCTACACCTTC. This rearrangement joins TRBV15 to TRBJ1-2; D remains ambiguous. The CDR3 sequence is 14 residues long. Germline CDR1 and CDR2: LNHNV and YYDKDF (reference sequence). V shed 1 base and J shed 1 base, with 7 bases lying between them.

The chain links TRBV2 to TRBJ2-7, with 11 bases fitting TRBD2. V lost 10 bases and J lost 8; bases outside the gene matches: 16. Germline CDR1 is SNHLY and CDR2 is FYNNEI. The CDR3 runs to 15 residues. The CDR3 region has the DNA TGTGCCACCTCACTGGCTAGCGGGGGGATCCACAAGCAGTACGTC. Residues: CATSLASGGIHKQYV.

In this sample, this clonotype turned up many times. The chain joins TRBV6-1 to TRBJ2-3; possibly TRBD2 for D (6 bases). This CDR3 region has 13 residues. Looked up from germline, CDR1 is MNHNS and CDR2 is SASEGT. The V end was cut by 9 bases, the J end by 4 bases, with 14 bases between. The CDR3 region has the DNA TGTGCCAGTCTGAGGGGAGGTTCAGATACGCAGTATTTT. Translation: CASLRGGSDTQYF.

At least ten counts were recorded for this clonotype. The chain combines TRBV28 with TRBJ2-5, with D possibly matching TRBD1 (5 bases). The germline V and J ends were trimmed by 6 bases and 4 bases, with 12 bases remaining between them. The CDR3 is made up of 13 amino acids. The germline V gene has CDR1 MDHEN and CDR2 SYDVKM. This chain's CDR3 is CASSRTRRETQYF. The CDR3 region has the DNA TGTGCCAGCAGCCGGACAAGGCGAGAGACCCAGTACTTC.

A few counts support this clonotype. The rearrangement links TRBV7-2 to TRBJ2-1; D is ambiguous. The CDR3 sequence is 13 residues long. V lost 5 bases and J 5 bases, leaving 10 bases between the germline ends. From germline, CDR1 is SGHTA and CDR2 FQGNSA. The CDR3, as DNA: TGTGCCAGCAGCCCCTACCTTCACAATGAGCAGTTCTTC. As protein: CASSPYLHNEQFF.

This clonotype was detected many times. This chain joins TRBV5-1 and TRBJ2-7; TRBD2 might be the D (5 bases). The CDR3 runs 14 residues. From germline, CDR1 is SGHRS and CDR2 YFSETQ. V was shortened by 2 bases and J by 6 bases, with 15 bases between the two germline ends. The CDR3 nucleotides are TGCGCCAGCAGCTTTTACAAGGTGGCGGGCGAGCAGTACGTC. Its protein is CASSFYKVAGEQYV.

This clonotype was seen repeatedly, ten times or more. The V call is TRBV28, the J call TRBJ2-7; the match to TRBD2 covers 8 bases. V shed 6 bases, J shed 2 bases, and the junction held 9 bases outside the gene matches. CDR3 length: 15 residues. Germline-derived CDR1 and CDR2 are MDHEN and SYDVKM. The CDR3 sequence is CASSEAGDTTYEQYF. Here the CDR3 DNA reads TGTGCCAGCAGCGAAGCGGGGGACACTACCTACGAGCAGTACTTC.

This clonotype was observed many times. This CDR3 is CSVIGTHGGTDTQYF. CDR3 sequence (DNA): TGCAGTGTTATAGGGACTCACGGAGGGACAGATACGCAGTATTTT. The V and J genes are TRBV20-1 and TRBJ2-3, with a tentative D call TRBD2 (6 bases). CDR1 is DFQATT, CDR2 SNEGSKA, per germline (reference sequence). Trimming left V 7 bases short and J 3 bases short, with 20 bases between. This CDR3 region has 15 residues.

The table lists this clonotype with many counts. The rearrangement joins TRBV12-3 or TRBV12-4 to TRBJ2-1; the D gene is possibly TRBD2 (5 bases). V lost 2 bases to trimming and J lost 0 bases, with 8 bases between them. The CDR3 consists of 15 residues. The CDR3 bases are TGTGCCAGCAGTTTACAGCGGTTCTCCTACAATGAGCAGTTCTTC. This sequence encodes CASSLQRFSYNEQFF.

Only a few counts were recorded for this clonotype. The V call is TRBV7-9, the J call TRBJ2-7; 8 bases align to TRBD2. V gave up 4 bases and J gave up 4 bases; unmatched junction bases: 9. This CDR3 has 15 amino acids. Per the germline V gene, CDR1 is SEHNR and CDR2 is FQNEAQ (reference sequence). The CDR3 protein is CASSSAGGPSYEQYV. The DNA of the CDR3 is TGTGCCAGCAGCTCCGCGGGGGGTCCCTCTTACGAGCAGTACGTC.

The chain is built from TRBV6-2 or TRBV6-3 and TRBJ1-5; D is possibly TRBD1 (6 bases). Looked up from germline, CDR1 is MNHEY and CDR2 is SVGEGT. Trimming shortened V by 2 bases and J by 4 bases, and 12 bases separated the two germline ends. There are 15 residues in the CDR3. The CDR3 is CASSYAGGRNQPQHF. CDR3 DNA: TGTGCCAGCAGTTACGCCGGGGGCCGGAATCAGCCCCAGCATTTT.

The table lists this clonotype with many counts. V is TRBV5-1 and J is TRBJ2-3; no definite D call. From germline, CDR1 is SGHRS and CDR2 YFSETQ. The CDR3 covers 13 residues. The V end was cut by 0 bases, the J end by 4 bases, with 6 bases between. The CDR3 nucleotides are TGCGCCAGCAGCTTGGAGAGCCCAGATACGCAGTATTTT. It is translated as CASSLESPDTQYF.

This clonotype was counted only a few times. The genes are TRBV29-1 and TRBJ1-3; unclear D gene. Deletions cut 7 bases from V and 6 bases from J, with 19 bases between. The CDR3 covers 14 residues. Germline V lookup: CDR1 SQVTM, CDR2 ANQGSEA. CDR3 in DNA: TGCAGCGCCGAACCCCGGGAACGGCCAAACACCATATATTTT. This codes for CSAEPRERPNTIYF.

This clonotype occurred many times. The V gene is TRBV28, the J gene TRBJ1-2, with D possibly TRBD1 on 5 matching bases. With 6 bases removed from V and 6 bases from J, the gap between germline ends came to 17 bases. Germline assignment: CDR1 MDHEN and CDR2 SYDVKM. CDR3 length: 14 amino acids. In DNA form, the CDR3 reads TGTGCCAGCAGCCATGGGCGGGGGGAAAATGGCTACACCTTC. Translated, it gives CASSHGRGENGYTF.

This clonotype was counted between two and nine times. This chain connects TRBV29-1 to TRBJ1-1, with D unresolved. V lost 4 bases, J lost 4 bases, and 4 bases lay in between. CDR1 SQVTM and CDR2 ANQGSEA come from the germline V gene. This CDR3 contains 10 residues. The CDR3 sequence: CSVGSTEAFF. CDR3 coding DNA: TGCAGCGTTGGTAGCACTGAAGCTTTCTTT.

Ten or more counts support this clonotype. V is TRBV3-1 and J is TRBJ1-2, with 7 bases identical to TRBD1. V shed 4 bases and J 2 bases; nucleotides not matched to a gene: 10. Germline assignment: CDR1 LGHDT and CDR2 YNNKEL (reference sequence). The CDR3 length is 16 residues. CDR3: CASSPARGRWNYGYTF. Here the CDR3 DNA reads TGTGCCAGCAGCCCTGCGAGGGGGCGCTGGAACTATGGCTACACCTTC. Full variable domain (remainder filled in from reference TRBV3-1 and TRBJ1-2): DTAVSQTPKYLVTQMGNDKSIKCEQNLGHDTMYWYKQDSKKFLKIMFSYNNKELIINETVPNRFSPKSPDKAHLNLHINSLELGDSAVYFCASSPARGRWNYGYTFGSGTRLTVV.

At least ten counts were recorded for this clonotype. This chain joins TRBV12-3 or TRBV12-4 and TRBJ1-3, with TRBD1 matching over 7 bases. V shed 5 bases, J shed 0 bases, and the junction held 4 bases outside the gene matches. This CDR3 spans 15 amino acids. The chain's CDR3 is CASSTGERSGNTIYF. DNA for the CDR3: TGTGCCAGCAGTACAGGGGAGCGCTCTGGAAACACCATATATTTT.

This clonotype occurred many times. The chain combines TRBV6-1 with TRBJ1-5; 9 bases agree with TRBD1. Per germline, CDR1 MNHNS and CDR2 SASEGT. J was trimmed by 9 bases and V by 6 bases; bases with no gene match: 9. The CDR3 runs to 14 residues. The CDR3 region is CASSNRGPGWPQHF. The CDR3 nucleotides are TGTGCCAGCAGCAACAGGGGGCCGGGATGGCCCCAGCATTTT.

This clonotype came up many times. The chain combines TRBV19 with TRBJ1-2; D remains ambiguous. Trimming cost V 6 bases and J 7 bases, with 15 bases left between them. This CDR3 is 13 amino acids long. Germline loops: CDR1 LNHDA, CDR2 SQIVND (reference sequence). CDR3 DNA sequence: TGTGCCAGTAGCATCAACACTTTCGGTGGCTACACCTTC. This encodes CASSINTFGGYTF.

In this sample, this clonotype turned up a few times. V and J are TRBV12-3 or TRBV12-4 and TRBJ2-1; the match to TRBD2 covers 9 bases. The V gene end was trimmed by 3 bases and the J gene end by 7 bases; junction bases not matched to a gene: 7. The CDR3 is 15 residues long. As DNA, the CDR3 is TGTGCCAGCAGTTTCAGGCGGGGGGGCAGGAATGAGCAGTTCTTC. Translated: CASSFRRGGRNEQFF.

This clonotype was counted many times. The rearrangement links TRBV5-5 to TRBJ1-2; D remains unclear. V lost 4 bases and J 4 bases, leaving 20 bases between the germline ends. The CDR3 loop spans 16 amino acids. Germline CDR1 SGHKS, CDR2 YYEKEE (reference sequence). The CDR3 coding sequence is TGTGCCAGCAGCGGGCGTGCGATCCCATACCTCTATGGCTACACCTTC. It codes for CASSGRAIPYLYGYTF.